One sample yielded the 13 T cell receptor beta chains listed below, sequenced in a study of beta chain features in type 1 diabetes. cDNA synthesis used the whole RNA isolate, giving expressed TCRB sequences. Using immunoSEQ multiplex PCR, the repertoire was profiled, and TCRdb retains in-frame clones only, with some absent. The repertoire consists of 350,000 to 400,000 clones, with around 16% occurring once and the leading ten covering around 0.02%. Sequenced sample: naive CD4+ T cells from blood. These receptors were taken from a woman between 18 and 29 years old in good health.

The chain is built from TRBV5-1 and TRBJ1-1, with 7 bases that match TRBD1. The germline V gene encodes CDR1 SGHRS and CDR2 YFSETQ. V trimming: 4 bases; J trimming: 2 bases; junction bases outside the gene matches: 8. This CDR3 spans 15 amino acids. This CDR3 reads CASSPRQGFNTEAFF. The CDR3 DNA is TGCGCCAGCAGCCCCCGACAGGGATTCAACACTGAAGCTTTCTTT.

The chain employs TRBV29-1 and TRBJ2-7, with a tentative D call TRBD1 (6 bases). This CDR3 has 9 residues. V gave up 2 bases and J gave up 13 bases, with 9 bases separating them. Germline CDR1 is SQVTM and CDR2 is ANQGSEA. The CDR3 coding sequence is TGCAGCGTTGAACGGACAGATTACTTC. Translating it yields CSVERTDYF.

The V call is TRBV15, the J call TRBJ2-5; TRBD2 is a possible D gene (5 bases). The CDR3 is 16 amino acids. Between the trimmed V and J ends, which lost 0 bases and 3 bases, there was a span of 14 bases. CDR1 and CDR2 from the germline V gene are LNHNV and YYDKDF (reference sequence). The CDR3 nucleotides read TGTGCCACCAGCAGAGATCGAGGGATACTCAAAGAGACCCAGTACTTC. Translation: CATSRDRGILKETQYF. Drawing the rest from reference TRBV15 and TRBJ2-5, the complete variable domain is DAMVIQNPRYQVTQFGKPVTLSCSQTLNHNVMYWYQQKSSQAPKLLFHYYDKDFNNEADTPDNFQSRRPNTSFCFLDIRSPGLGDTAMYLCATSRDRGILKETQYFGPGTRLLVL.

The chain couples TRBV7-9 to TRBJ1-1, with TRBD1 matching over 7 bases. Germline trimming cut 4 bases from V and 4 bases from J; bases unmatched to any gene: 6. The CDR3 runs 14 residues. Germline V lookup: CDR1 SEHNR, CDR2 FQNEAQ (reference sequence). The CDR3 reads CASSYGQAATEAFF. The CDR3 DNA reads TGTGCCAGCAGCTACGGACAGGCTGCCACTGAAGCTTTCTTT.

This sequence joins TRBV30 and TRBJ2-7; a possible D gene is TRBD2 (6 bases). From germline, CDR1 is GTSNPN and CDR2 SVGIG (reference sequence). The CDR3 totals 12 residues. Trimming pared 3 bases from V and 4 bases from J, leaving 10 bases between. The CDR3 reads CAWRGGDYEQYF. The DNA for the CDR3 is TGTGCCTGGAGAGGAGGGGATTACGAGCAGTACTTC.

The chain combines TRBV4-1 with TRBJ2-7, with 9 bases identical to TRBD1. V was clipped by 5 bases and J by 4 bases; unmatched bases: 6. Germline-derived CDR1 and CDR2 are MGHRA and YSYEKL. The CDR3 length is 14 residues. CDR3 nucleotides: TGCGCCAGCAGCGGCCGGGACAGGGCGTACGAGCAGTACTTC. This encodes CASSGRDRAYEQYF.

This chain joins TRBV10-3 and TRBJ2-7; D possibly corresponds to TRBD1 (5 bases). V lost 10 bases to trimming and J lost 3 bases, with 13 bases between them. CDR1 is ENHRY, CDR2 SYGVKD, per germline. The CDR3 is 12 residues long. The CDR3 protein is CATSTELYEQYF. Written as DNA, the CDR3 is TGTGCCACCTCGACAGAACTCTACGAGCAGTACTTC.

This clone was counted a few times. The chain links TRBV4-2 to TRBJ2-7; 9 bases are shared with TRBD1. V lost 0 bases to trimming and J lost 4 bases; unmatched junction nucleotides: 10. The V gene's germline CDR1 is LGHNA and CDR2 YNFKEQ. The CDR3 consists of 17 residues. In DNA form, the CDR3 reads TGTGCCAGCAGCCAAGATCTTTGGGGACAGGGTGTATACGAGCAGTACTTC. Its protein is CASSQDLWGQGVYEQYF.

This clone showed up just a few times. This chain uses TRBV30 with TRBJ1-5; 7 nucleotides match TRBD1. This CDR3 region has 15 residues. From germline, CDR1 is GTSNPN and CDR2 SVGIG (reference sequence). V shed 0 bases and J 3 bases; nucleotides not matched to a gene: 5. The CDR3 loop reads CAWSVTGQLNQPQHF. CDR3 coding DNA: TGTGCCTGGAGTGTAACGGGACAGCTCAATCAGCCCCAGCATTTT.

This clone was counted only a few times. V is TRBV19 and J is TRBJ1-1, with D maybe TRBD1 (5 bases). In germline, CDR1 is LNHDA, CDR2 SQIVND (reference sequence). V was trimmed by 4 bases and J by 0 bases, leaving 9 bases between them. CDR3 length: 14 amino acids. CDR3: CASSKGRMNTEAFF. The CDR3 DNA follows: TGTGCCAGTAGTAAGGGGCGAATGAACACTGAAGCTTTCTTT.

This clone has just a few counts. The chain employs TRBV30 and TRBJ2-5; D perhaps matches TRBD2 (6 bases). From germline, CDR1 is GTSNPN and CDR2 SVGIG (reference sequence). Trimming removed 5 bases from V and 4 bases from J, with 23 bases in between. The CDR3 covers 16 residues. The CDR3 sequence is CAWGVAGHHRGETQYF. CDR3 in DNA: TGTGCCTGGGGGGTCGCGGGGCACCACAGAGGAGAGACCCAGTACTTC.

The genes are TRBV28 and TRBJ2-7, with D possibly being TRBD2 (6 bases). The CDR3 sequence is 15 residues long. V was shortened by 5 bases and J by 1 base, with 15 bases between the two germline ends. CDR1 is MDHEN, CDR2 SYDVKM, per germline. This chain's CDR3 is CASSLTGDGSYEQYF. As DNA, the CDR3 is TGTGCCAGCAGTCTCACGGGGGACGGGTCCTACGAGCAGTACTTC.

This clone has just a few counts. The chain carries TRBV19 and TRBJ2-1; the D gene is possibly TRBD2 (5 bases). This CDR3 has 15 amino acids. The V and J ends lost 7 bases and 8 bases respectively, with 21 bases between them. CDR1 is LNHDA, CDR2 SQIVND, per germline (reference sequence). The CDR3 sequence: CASTLSSGVDYEQFF. The CDR3 region has the DNA TGTGCCAGTACTCTAAGTTCCGGGGTTGACTATGAGCAGTTCTTC.